This T cell receptor (beta chain) was obtained from a study of blood T cell repertoires in COVID-19. Study summary: The United States, Italy and Spain provided the acute and convalescent COVID-19 samples. PBMCs, B-cell-depleted T cells, or T cells were the source of the cDNA or gDNA that made up the material.

Per the original methods: Estimation of nucleated cell counts relied on the amplification of reference gene primers. Only in-frame clones appear in the TCRdb table, and some are missing; sequencing was by immunoSEQ multiplex PCR. V and J calls plus clone size are reproduced from that table; the DNA served to infer D and trimming. The sample consists of fewer than 120,000 clones, approximately 67% of them appearing once. Sequences were obtained from peripheral blood. The source is a woman aged 55-70 years with acute or convalescent COVID-19.

CDR3 in DNA: TGTGCCAGTAGTGCCGGCTTAAAAGGGGGTATCGGGGTTGAGCAGTACTTC. It encodes CASSAGLKGGIGVEQYF. The chain couples TRBV19 to TRBJ2-7; tentative D call: TRBD1 (6 bases). The CDR3 consists of 17 residues. V was shortened by 5 bases and J by 7 bases, with 27 bases between the two germline ends. The germline CDR1 and CDR2 sequences are LNHDA and SQIVND (reference sequence).